This paragraph reports one T cell receptor beta chain. No DNA is given; TCRdb re-called the 5' RACE reads and lists each CDR3 protein once. The sample shows more than 120,000 distinct CDR3 sequences, and less than 2.5% sits with its ten largest clones. This sample was taken from a study of monozygotic twins with inflammatory bowel disease. CDR1 is SGHTA and CDR2 is FQGTGA in the germline V gene. This CDR3 has 13 amino acids. This sequence originates from a human donor with ulcerative colitis or Crohn's disease, or a healthy co-twin of an affected twin (not recorded which). V and J are TRBV7-3 and TRBJ1-5; TCRdb's D call of TRBD1 is untestable without DNA. Sequencing input: blood. CDR3 residues: CASGLGANQPQHF.